A single sample gave rise to the 16 T cell receptor beta chains below, sequenced in a study of blood T cell repertoires in COVID-19. Clones were sequenced by immunoSEQ multiplex PCR, and TCRdb holds only the in-frame ones, with some missing. The top ten clones hold around 1% of a sample with 300,000 to 450,000 clones, approximately 92% of them seen once. Sequencing input: PBMCs or T cells enriched from blood (not recorded which). The receptors were sampled from a man between 18 and 29 years old who had recovered from COVID-19.

The chain joins TRBV30 to TRBJ2-1, with D perhaps matching TRBD1 (6 bases). Germline V gives CDR1 GTSNPN, CDR2 SVGIG (reference sequence). The CDR3 has 12 residues. V lost 5 bases and J lost 5, with 10 bases in between. The CDR3 loop is CAWGRDNNEQFF. CDR3 in DNA: TGTGCCTGGGGCAGGGACAACAATGAGCAGTTCTTC. Full variable domain (missing parts from reference TRBV30 and TRBJ2-1): SQTIHQWPATLVQPVGSPLSLECTVEGTSNPNLYWYRQAAGRGLQLLFYSVGIGQISSEVPQNLSASRPQDRQFILSSKKLLLSDSGFYLCAWGRDNNEQFFGPGTRLTVL.

The gene calls are TRBV5-8 and TRBJ2-2; TRBD2 agrees at 8 bases. The V segment lost 1 base and the J segment 10 bases; nucleotides outside the gene matches: 6. The CDR3 consists of 14 residues. The germline V gene encodes CDR1 SGHTS and CDR2 YDEGEE. This CDR3 reads CASSLQREKEELFF. The CDR3 DNA is TGTGCCAGCAGCTTGCAGCGGGAGAAAGAGGAGCTGTTTTTT.

The CDR3 loop reads CASRAGEAYGYTF. In DNA form, the CDR3 reads TGTGCCAGCAGGGCCGGGGAAGCCTATGGCTACACCTTC. The chain combines TRBV6-5 with TRBJ1-2, with D uncertain. The CDR3 runs to 13 residues. Trimming stripped 6 bases from V and 4 bases from J, with 12 bases between. From germline, CDR1 is MNHEY and CDR2 SVGAGI.

V is TRBV19 and J is TRBJ1-3; TRBD1 matches 7 bases. The CDR3 spans 16 residues. Per germline, CDR1 LNHDA and CDR2 SQIVND (reference sequence). J lost 0 bases, V lost 6 bases, and 8 bases had no gene match. CDR3 nucleotides: TGTGCCAGTAGCCCCCCAGGGGGAGGCTCTGGAAACACCATATATTTT. Its translation: CASSPPGGGSGNTIYF.

The rearrangement uses TRBV3-1 (or the pseudogene TRBV3-2) and TRBJ2-2, with D possibly TRBD2 on 6 matching bases. In germline, CDR1 is LGHDT, CDR2 YNNKEL (reference sequence). The CDR3 contains 16 residues. V was shortened by 4 bases and J by 7 bases, with 19 bases between the two germline ends. The CDR3 reads CASSPSGSGGRGELFF. In nucleotides, the CDR3 is TGTGCCAGCAGCCCCTCGGGTAGCGGCGGCCGCGGGGAGCTGTTTTTT.

This rearrangement joins TRBV28 to TRBJ2-1; TRBD2 might be the D (5 bases). Deletions cut 5 bases from V and 11 bases from J, with 13 bases between. The length of the CDR3 is 12 residues. In germline, CDR1 is MDHEN, CDR2 SYDVKM. For the CDR3, the DNA is TGTGCCAGCAGTCGAGGGCCTTGGAAGCAGTTCTTC. Translating gives CASSRGPWKQFF.

This chain links TRBV18 with TRBJ2-7, with 9 bases identical to TRBD1. Trimming at V came to 3 bases and at J to 0 bases, leaving 6 bases not matched to a gene. Germline V gives CDR1 KGHSH, CDR2 LQKENI. CDR3 length: 16 amino acids. The CDR3 loop reads CASSPLGGQGSYEQYF. The CDR3 nucleotides read TGTGCCAGCTCACCCCTTGGGGGACAGGGCTCCTACGAGCAGTACTTC.

The chain is built from TRBV3-1 (or the pseudogene TRBV3-2) and TRBJ2-2; D may be TRBD2 (5 bases). V was shortened by 3 bases and J by 3 bases, with 11 bases between the two germline ends. Germline V gives CDR1 LGHDT, CDR2 YNNKEL (reference sequence). The CDR3 contains 15 residues. CDR3 residues: CASSHGLRDTGELFF. DNA of the CDR3: TGTGCCAGCAGCCACGGACTTAGGGACACCGGGGAGCTGTTTTTT.

The chain is built from TRBV19 and TRBJ1-5; possibly TRBD1 for D (6 bases). CDR1 and CDR2 (germline): LNHDA, SQIVND (reference sequence). V lost 7 bases and J 6 bases, leaving 16 bases between the germline ends. The CDR3 covers 14 residues. The CDR3: CASTAGEDFQPQHF. The CDR3 DNA reads as TGTGCCAGTACGGCAGGGGAAGACTTTCAGCCCCAGCATTTT.

Comment on this clone: The same CDR3 is also encoded by other DNA sequences in this sample. The chain combines TRBV27 with TRBJ1-5; 10 bases are shared with TRBD1. The CDR3 is 15 residues long. From germline, CDR1 is MNHEY and CDR2 SMNVEV (reference sequence). With 2 bases clipped from V and 2 bases from J, the junction kept 0 bases outside the gene matches. CDR3 amino acids: CASSLGTGGNQPQHF. The DNA for the CDR3 is TGTGCCAGCAGTTTAGGGACAGGGGGCAATCAGCCCCAGCATTTT.

CDR3 sequence (DNA): TGTGCCTGGAGTTCCTCAGGGGTAGAGACCCAGTACTTC. Its translation: CAWSSSGVETQYF. This chain connects TRBV30 to TRBJ2-5; a possible D gene is TRBD1 (6 bases). In germline, CDR1 is GTSNPN, CDR2 SVGIG (reference sequence). Trimming removed 2 bases at V and 4 bases at J, with 11 bases between. The CDR3 spans 13 residues.

The chain recombines TRBV5-1 with TRBJ2-1; 11 bases match TRBD2. J lost 10 bases, V lost 1 base, and 13 bases had no gene match. This CDR3 comprises 17 residues. Germline CDR1 and CDR2: SGHRS and YFSETQ. The CDR3 DNA sequence: TGCGCCAGCAGCTTGACTAGCGGGAGTATGGTAGGCAGAGAGCAGTTCTTC. Protein product: CASSLTSGSMVGREQFF.

The chain uses TRBV29-1 and TRBJ1-2, with D uncertain. The CDR3 contains 12 residues. The V gene's germline CDR1 is SQVTM and CDR2 ANQGSEA. V lost 4 bases to trimming and J lost 7 bases, with 13 bases between them. CDR3 in amino acids: CSVVRVGFGYTF. The CDR3 nucleotides are TGCAGCGTTGTGAGGGTGGGTTTTGGCTACACCTTC.

At least ten counts were recorded for this clone. CDR3 nucleotides: TGTGCCACCAGTGATGGGACAGGGGCCGAGACCCAGTACTTC. Protein sequence: CATSDGTGAETQYF. The V gene is TRBV24-1, the J gene TRBJ2-5; 10 bases are shared with TRBD1. The V gene end was trimmed by 3 bases and the J gene end by 5 bases; junction bases not matched to a gene: 2. This CDR3 spans 14 amino acids. CDR1 KGHDR and CDR2 SFDVKD come from the germline V gene.

The CDR3 DNA reads as TGTGCCAGCAGCTTGGATCAGGGTCGCACTGAAGCTTTCTTT. Translated: CASSLDQGRTEAFF. This sequence joins TRBV5-4 and TRBJ1-1; D perhaps matches TRBD1 (5 bases). This CDR3 is 14 amino acids long. Per the germline V gene, CDR1 is SGHNT and CDR2 is YYREEE (reference sequence). Trimming cost V 0 bases and J 4 bases, with 10 bases left between them.

The rearrangement joins TRBV3-1 (or the pseudogene TRBV3-2) to TRBJ2-1; no clear D gene. Deletions cut 0 bases from V and 10 bases from J, with 13 bases between. The CDR3 length is 14 residues. Germline CDR1 and CDR2: LGHDT and YNNKEL (reference sequence). CDR3 DNA: TGTGCCAGCAGCCAAGACACCCCCTACGTGGAGCAGTTCTTC. Amino acids: CASSQDTPYVEQFF.